The 30 T cell receptor beta chains listed next were all sequenced from one sample in a study of blood T cells in healthy people across ages. Then a second PCR, running roughly 7 to 11 cycles, was carried out with a sample-barcoded 5' primer and a J-beta primer mix. TCRdb processed the 5' RACE reads anew with MiXCR; each CDR3 protein has one entry. The repertoire includes approximately 900,000 distinct CDR3 sequences, roughly 50% of them detected once, and under 15% sits in the top ten. Sequenced sample: blood. Receptor source: a man between 25 and 39 years old in good health.

This chain uses TRBV6-5 with TRBJ2-4; D gene ambiguous. The CDR3 has 15 residues. Germline V gene lookup returns CDR1 MNHEY and CDR2 SVGAGI. Trimming left V 6 bases short and J 0 bases short, with 12 bases between. CDR3 protein: CASRPTTVAKNIQYF. CDR3 nucleotides: TGTGCCAGCAGACCTACGACGGTAGCCAAAAACATTCAGTACTTC.

In its sample, this clonotype was seen a few times. The chain carries TRBV5-6 and TRBJ2-7, with D unresolved. The V end lost 0 bases, the J end lost 5 bases, and 15 bases lay between the germline ends. Germline loops: CDR1 SGHDT, CDR2 YYEEEE. The CDR3 runs 15 residues. The CDR3 loop is CASSLGPSNGNEQYF. CDR3 coding DNA: TGTGCCAGCAGCTTGGGTCCCAGCAATGGTAACGAGCAGTACTTC.

The genes are TRBV24-1 and TRBJ2-7, with TRBD1 identical over 8 bases. V shed 5 bases and J 6 bases; nucleotides not matched to a gene: 11. The germline gives CDR1 KGHDR, CDR2 SFDVKD. The CDR3 is 15 residues long. This CDR3 reads CATSGPGQVRGEQYF. The CDR3 coding sequence is TGTGCCACCAGTGGACCGGGACAGGTTCGTGGCGAGCAGTACTTC.

This chain connects TRBV12-3 or TRBV12-4 to TRBJ2-3; D remains unclear. This CDR3 is 14 amino acids long. V shed 2 bases and J shed 2 bases, with 8 bases lying between them. CDR3 region: CASSLQPYTDTQYF. The CDR3 DNA sequence: TGTGCCAGCAGTTTACAGCCATACACAGATACGCAGTATTTT.

The rearrangement joins TRBV3-1 to TRBJ2-1; 7 nucleotides match TRBD1. The closer fit of TRBJ2-7 to the DNA end suggests the J call may be wrong. This CDR3 is 17 amino acids long. The germline gives CDR1 LGHDT, CDR2 YNNKEL (reference sequence). CDR3 amino acids: CASSPTGVHSSYNEQYF. CDR3 sequence (DNA): TGTGCCAGCAGCCCAACAGGGGTCCATAGCTCCTACAATGAGCAGTACTTC.

This clonotype came up once. The V call is TRBV7-9, the J call TRBJ2-1; 8 bases agree with TRBD2. The CDR3 extends over 15 amino acids. Germline CDR1 is SEHNR and CDR2 is FQNEAQ (reference sequence). V lost 3 bases and J lost 8; bases outside the gene matches: 9. The CDR3 region is CASSFGLAAGDEQFF. The CDR3 region has the DNA TGTGCCAGCAGCTTCGGACTAGCAGCTGGGGATGAGCAGTTCTTC. Full variable domain (missing parts from reference TRBV7-9 and TRBJ2-1): DTGVSQNPRHKITKRGQNVTFRCDPISEHNRLYWYRQTLGQGPEFLTYFQNEAQLEKSRLLSDRFSAERPKGSFSTLEIQRTEQGDSAMYLCASSFGLAAGDEQFFGPGTRLTVL.

V is TRBV6-5 and J is TRBJ2-7; D ambiguous. V gave up 2 bases and J gave up 2 bases, with 13 bases separating them. Germline V CDR1 and CDR2: MNHEY, SVGAGI. The CDR3 loop spans 15 amino acids. Here the CDR3 reads CASSYGSGSAYEQYF. Written as DNA, the CDR3 is TGTGCCAGCAGTTACGGGTCTGGGTCGGCCTACGAGCAGTACTTC.

The rearrangement links TRBV28 to TRBJ2-4; a possible D gene is TRBD1 (5 bases). V was pared by 5 bases and J by 0 bases, with 11 bases between. Germline V gene sequence: CDR1 MDHEN, CDR2 SYDVKM. The CDR3 runs to 15 residues. CDR3 sequence: CASSPPQGAKNIQYF. The DNA of the CDR3 is TGTGCCAGCAGTCCCCCGCAGGGAGCCAAAAACATTCAGTACTTC. Full variable domain (remainder filled in from reference TRBV28 and TRBJ2-4): DVKVTQSSRYLVKRTGEKVFLECVQDMDHENMFWYRQDPGLGLRLIYFSYDVKMKEKGDIPEGYSVSREKKERFSLILESASTNQTSMYLCASSPPQGAKNIQYFGAGTRLSVL.

The table lists this clonotype with a few counts. The V gene is TRBV28, the J gene TRBJ2-7; TRBD1 is a possible D gene (6 bases). V shed 3 bases and J shed 3 bases, with 15 bases lying between them. The CDR3 runs 15 residues. Germline assignment: CDR1 MDHEN and CDR2 SYDVKM. The CDR3 is CASSFNDRTVYEQYF. The DNA for the CDR3 is TGTGCCAGCAGTTTTAATGACAGGACGGTCTACGAGCAGTACTTC.

The rearrangement uses TRBV20-1 and TRBJ1-1, with D possibly being TRBD1 (5 bases). Germline V CDR1 and CDR2: DFQATT, SNEGSKA (reference sequence). Trimming removed 2 bases from V and 3 bases from J, with 13 bases in between. The CDR3 has 14 residues. The CDR3 spells CSARIQGSDTEAFF. The CDR3 nucleotides read TGCAGTGCTAGAATCCAGGGATCAGACACTGAAGCTTTCTTT.

The rearrangement links TRBV4-3 to TRBJ2-1; unclear D gene. V was cut by 1 base and J by 1 base, with 8 bases left in between. CDR1 is LGHNA and CDR2 is YSLEER in the germline V gene. The CDR3 runs 15 residues. The CDR3 region is CASSQGTASYNEQFF. DNA of the CDR3: TGCGCCAGCAGCCAAGGAACCGCGTCCTACAATGAGCAGTTCTTC.

This clonotype showed up just a few times. The chain recombines TRBV7-2 with TRBJ2-7; 8 nucleotides match TRBD1. J gave up 2 bases and V 5 bases, and 5 bases lay outside the gene matches. This CDR3 is 14 amino acids long. Germline-derived CDR1 and CDR2 are SGHTA and FQGNSA. The CDR3 bases are TGTGCCAGCAGCGAACAGGGGGGTCCCTACGAGCAGTACTTC. Amino acids: CASSEQGGPYEQYF. Filled out from reference TRBV7-2 and TRBJ2-7, the complete variable domain reads GAGVSQSPSNKVTEKGKDVELRCDPISGHTALYWYRQSLGQGLEFLIYFQGNSAPDKSGLPSDRFSAERTGGSVSTLTIQRTQQEDSAVYLCASSEQGGPYEQYFGPGTRLTVT.

V and J are TRBV5-1 and TRBJ1-6, with D perhaps TRBD1 (5 bases). Trimming removed 0 bases at V and 8 bases at J, with 12 bases between. CDR1 and CDR2 from the germline V gene are SGHRS and YFSETQ. CDR3 length: 15 residues. CDR3 sequence reads: CASSLAGGTYSPLHF. Written as DNA, the CDR3 is TGCGCCAGCAGCTTGGCCGGGGGTACGTATTCACCCCTCCACTTT.

This clonotype was seen only a few times. V gene TRBV12-3 or TRBV12-4 combines with J gene TRBJ2-7, with unresolved D. The CDR3 has 11 amino acids. With 5 bases removed from V and 6 bases from J, the gap between germline ends came to 8 bases. CDR3 region: CASSKTREQYF. The CDR3 region has the DNA TGTGCCAGCAGTAAAACACGCGAGCAGTACTTC.

This clonotype turned up a few times. The V call is TRBV28, the J call TRBJ2-1, with D perhaps assigned TRBD1 or TRBD2 (5 bases each). The germline V and J ends were trimmed by 2 bases and 7 bases, with 24 bases remaining between them. The CDR3 sequence is 18 residues long. Germline CDR1 is MDHEN and CDR2 is SYDVKM. CDR3 residues: CASSLNIPGTWAQNEQFF. CDR3 sequence (DNA): TGTGCCAGCAGTTTAAACATTCCCGGGACCTGGGCCCAAAATGAGCAGTTCTTC.

This rearrangement joins TRBV4-2 to TRBJ1-2, with no clear D. The germline V gene encodes CDR1 LGHNA and CDR2 YNFKEQ. V gave up 0 bases and J gave up 13 bases, with 9 bases separating them. CDR3 length equals 11 residues. CDR3 DNA sequence: TGTGCCAGCAGCCAAGAAGGTGGGCCCACCTTC. Its protein is CASSQEGGPTF.

This clonotype occurred a few times. The chain couples TRBV20-1 to TRBJ2-7, with 9 positions matching TRBD2. The junction had 9 bases not matched to a gene; V was cut back by 7 bases and J by 2 bases. Germline loops: CDR1 DFQATT, CDR2 SNEGSKA (reference sequence). The length of the CDR3 is 14 residues. CDR3 bases: TGCAGTGTTTCAAGAGCGGGGGGCACCTACGAGCAGTACTTC. This codes for CSVSRAGGTYEQYF.

The chain joins TRBV24-1 to TRBJ2-3; 11 positions match TRBD1. The length of the CDR3 is 17 residues. Losses at the gene ends were 1 base for V and 9 bases for J; bases not matched to a gene: 11. CDR1 and CDR2 from the germline V gene are KGHDR and SFDVKD. The CDR3 here is CATSDFGTGGTEATQYF. CDR3 DNA sequence: TGTGCCACCAGTGATTTTGGGACAGGGGGGACAGAGGCGACGCAGTATTTT.

A few counts support this clonotype. V is TRBV12-3 or TRBV12-4 and J is TRBJ2-1; TRBD1 is a possible D gene (6 bases). The CDR3 loop spans 12 amino acids. V was clipped by 5 bases and J by 8 bases, with 10 bases between them. DNA of the CDR3: TGTGCCAGCAGTAAACAGGGATATGAGCAGTTCTTC. Amino acids: CASSKQGYEQFF.

The V call is TRBV5-1, the J call TRBJ1-2; 8 bases map to TRBD1. The CDR3 totals 14 residues. V shed 6 bases, J shed 6 bases, and the junction held 10 bases outside the gene matches. Germline CDR1 reads SGHRS; CDR2 reads YFSETQ. The CDR3 loop reads CASINKQGEDGYTF. The CDR3 region has the DNA TGCGCCAGCATCAACAAACAGGGGGAAGATGGCTACACCTTC.

This clonotype has only one observation. The chain combines TRBV6-2 or TRBV6-3 with TRBJ2-7; D not certain. This CDR3 has 18 residues. Trimming took 2 bases from V and 2 from J, leaving 22 bases between them. Germline CDR1 and CDR2: MNHEY and SVGEGT. CDR3 in amino acids: CASSYRAVFDSQAYEQYF. The CDR3, as DNA: TGTGCCAGCAGTTACCGAGCAGTTTTTGACTCCCAAGCCTACGAGCAGTACTTC.

The chain employs TRBV3-1 and TRBJ2-3; 7 bases are a match to TRBD2. The CDR3 has 11 residues. J gave up 9 bases and V 6 bases, and 3 bases lay outside the gene matches. Germline assignment: CDR1 LGHDT and CDR2 YNNKEL (reference sequence). The CDR3 region has the DNA TGTGCCAGCAGGGGGGAGGGGACGCAGTATTTT. It encodes CASRGEGTQYF.

The V gene is TRBV28, the J gene TRBJ2-3; TRBD2 agrees at 11 bases. This CDR3 is 18 amino acids long. Germline V gene sequence: CDR1 MDHEN, CDR2 SYDVKM. Losses at the gene ends were 1 base for V and 0 bases for J; bases not matched to a gene: 6. Here the CDR3 DNA reads TGTGCCAGCAGTTTATTGATGCTAGCGGGGGGAAGCACAGATACGCAGTATTTT. This sequence encodes CASSLLMLAGGSTDTQYF.

The chain combines TRBV20-1 with TRBJ2-2, with D possibly TRBD2 on 6 matching bases. Germline-derived CDR1 and CDR2 are DFQATT and SNEGSKA (reference sequence). Between the trimmed V and J ends, which lost 6 bases and 4 bases, there was a span of 15 bases. The CDR3 runs 14 residues. The DNA of the CDR3 is TGCAGTGCCGCGGGACCAAAAAGCACCGGGGAGCTGTTTTTT. This gives the protein CSAAGPKSTGELFF.

This clonotype was counted between two and nine times. The J gene is TRBJ1-2, the V gene TRBV6-1, with 8 bases fitting TRBD1. Germline V CDR1 and CDR2: MNHNS, SASEGT. V lost 6 bases, J lost 7 bases, and 10 bases stayed unmatched. The CDR3 extends over 14 amino acids. The CDR3 reads CASRENGQGSGYTF. CDR3 DNA sequence: TGTGCCAGCAGGGAAAACGGACAGGGCAGTGGCTACACCTTC.

The chain links TRBV7-9 to TRBJ2-2; D not certain. The CDR3 is 14 residues long. Germline lookup yields CDR1 SEHNR and CDR2 FQNEAQ (reference sequence). The V end was cut by 3 bases, the J end by 5 bases, with 10 bases between. CDR3 nucleotides: TGTGCCAGCAGCTTGTCGATCGGGACCGGGGAGCTGTTTTTT. It specifies CASSLSIGTGELFF.

J is TRBJ2-5 and V is TRBV4-1; the D gene could be TRBD1 or TRBD2 (5 bases each). Germline V CDR1 and CDR2: MGHRA, YSYEKL. Trimming cost V 0 bases and J 0 bases, with 14 bases left between them. CDR3 length: 17 residues. The CDR3 coding sequence is TGCGCCAGCAGCCAAGAAAGGGCCGGGGCGAACCAAGAGACCCAGTACTTC. This translates into CASSQERAGANQETQYF.

This chain joins TRBV5-1 and TRBJ2-7; a weak D match, TRBD1 (5 bases). Per the germline V gene, CDR1 is SGHRS and CDR2 is YFSETQ. V dropped 1 base and J dropped 0 bases, with 11 bases sitting between them. The length of the CDR3 is 15 residues. The DNA of the CDR3 is TGCGCCAGCAGCTTGCAGTCAGGGAACTCCTACGAGCAGTACTTC. This encodes CASSLQSGNSYEQYF.

The rearrangement joins TRBV7-8 to TRBJ2-2; perhaps TRBD1 as D (5 bases). Germline V gives CDR1 SGHVS, CDR2 FQNEAQ. The CDR3 runs to 15 residues. Trimming stripped 1 base from V and 3 bases from J, with 9 bases between. CDR3 in amino acids: CASSLGRAYTGELFF. CDR3 bases: TGTGCCAGCAGCTTAGGCAGGGCCTACACCGGGGAGCTGTTTTTT. Variable domain in full (rest from reference TRBV7-8 and TRBJ2-2): GAGVSQSPRYKVAKRGQDVALRCDPISGHVSLFWYQQALGQGPEFLTYFQNEAQLDKSGLPSDRFFAERPEGSVSTLKIQRTQQEDSAVYLCASSLGRAYTGELFFGEGSRLTVL.

This clonotype occurred a few times. V and J are TRBV20-1 and TRBJ2-1, with a tentative D call TRBD2 (5 bases). Germline assignment: CDR1 DFQATT and CDR2 SNEGSKA (reference sequence). The CDR3 sequence is 13 residues long. Trimming shortened V by 0 bases and J by 9 bases, and 12 bases separated the two germline ends. CDR3 region: CSAREDPSSEQFF. The CDR3, as DNA: TGCAGTGCTAGAGAAGACCCTAGCTCTGAGCAGTTCTTC.